In this sample, the clone carrying this T cell receptor (beta chain) turned up many times. This sample is drawn from a study of T cells after yellow fever vaccination. 5'RACE template switching added a universal primer site and UMIs to TCR cDNA. A single record per CDR3 protein comes from TCRdb applying MiXCR to the 5' RACE reads. The data hold about 360,000 distinct CDR3 sequences, with over 5% observed a single time. The germline CDR1 and CDR2 sequences are SGHNT and YENEEA. The CDR3 has 12 amino acids. Trimming left V 4 bases short and J 10 bases short, with 11 bases between. The starting material was PBMCs, obtained 5 days after the yellow fever booster vaccination. This rearrangement joins TRBV11-3 to TRBJ2-1; maybe TRBD2 (5 bases). This TCR came from a man aged 25-45 years who received the YFV17D yellow fever vaccine. The CDR3 sequence is CASSWGSGEQFF. CDR3 DNA: TGTGCCAGCAGCTGGGGTTCGGGAGAGCAGTTCTTC. The whole variable domain, filled in from reference TRBV11-3 and TRBJ2-1, reads EAGVVQSPRYKIIEKKQPVAFWCNPISGHNTLYWYLQNLGQGPELLIRYENEEAVDDSQLPKDRFSAERLKGVDSTLKIQPAELGDSAVYLCASSWGSGEQFFGPGTRLTVL.